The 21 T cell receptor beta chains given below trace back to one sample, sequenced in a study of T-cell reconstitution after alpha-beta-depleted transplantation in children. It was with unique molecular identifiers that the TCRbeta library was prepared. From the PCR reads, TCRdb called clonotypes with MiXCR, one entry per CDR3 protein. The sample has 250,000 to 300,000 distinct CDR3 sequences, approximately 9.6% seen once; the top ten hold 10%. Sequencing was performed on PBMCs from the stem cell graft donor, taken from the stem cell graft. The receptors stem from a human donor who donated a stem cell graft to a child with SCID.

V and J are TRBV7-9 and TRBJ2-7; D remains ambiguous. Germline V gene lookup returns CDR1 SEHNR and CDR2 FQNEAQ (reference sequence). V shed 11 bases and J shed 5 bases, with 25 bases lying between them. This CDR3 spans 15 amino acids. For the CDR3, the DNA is TGTGCCTCCCAACATCAAAGGTCTCCTAAGGACGAGCAGTACTTC. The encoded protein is CASQHQRSPKDEQYF.

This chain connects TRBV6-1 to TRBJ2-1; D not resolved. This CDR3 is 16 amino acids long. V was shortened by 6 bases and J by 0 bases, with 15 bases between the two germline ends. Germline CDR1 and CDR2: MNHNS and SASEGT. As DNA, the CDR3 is TGTGCCAGCAGGGATGGGTACTCTAGCTCCTACAATGAGCAGTTCTTC. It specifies CASRDGYSSSYNEQFF.

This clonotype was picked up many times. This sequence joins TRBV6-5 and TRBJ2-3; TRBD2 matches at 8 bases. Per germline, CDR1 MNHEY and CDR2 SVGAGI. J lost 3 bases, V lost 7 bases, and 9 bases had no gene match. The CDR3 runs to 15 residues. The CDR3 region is CASNFRAGATDTQYF. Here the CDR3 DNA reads TGTGCCAGCAACTTCCGAGCGGGGGCGACAGATACGCAGTATTTT.

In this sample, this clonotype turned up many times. The CDR3 DNA sequence: TGCGCCAGCAGCTCACAGGGGAATTCACCCCTCCACTTT. Its translation: CASSSQGNSPLHF. V is TRBV5-1 and J is TRBJ1-6, with 7 bases matching TRBD1. The V segment lost 3 bases and the J segment 7 bases; nucleotides outside the gene matches: 1. The CDR3 is 13 amino acids. Germline CDR1 reads SGHRS; CDR2 reads YFSETQ.

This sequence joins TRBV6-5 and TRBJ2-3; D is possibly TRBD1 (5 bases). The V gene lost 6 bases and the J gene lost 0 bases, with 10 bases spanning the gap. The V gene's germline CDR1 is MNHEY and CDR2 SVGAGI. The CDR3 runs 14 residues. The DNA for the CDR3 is TGTGCCAGCAGGACGACAGCTAGCACAGATACGCAGTATTTT. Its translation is CASRTTASTDTQYF.

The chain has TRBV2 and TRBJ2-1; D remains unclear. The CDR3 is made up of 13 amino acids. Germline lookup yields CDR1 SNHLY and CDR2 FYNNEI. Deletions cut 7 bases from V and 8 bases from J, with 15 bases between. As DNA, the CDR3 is TGTGCCAGCAACATAAGGGATTCCGATGAGCAGTTCTTC. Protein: CASNIRDSDEQFF.

The CDR3, as DNA: TGTGCCAGCATGGGAGCGGCTAAGCCCACCGGGGAGCTGTTTTTT. Translated: CASMGAAKPTGELFF. The V and J genes are TRBV5-6 and TRBJ2-2; D is possibly TRBD2 (5 bases). The CDR3 extends over 15 amino acids. In germline, CDR1 is SGHDT, CDR2 YYEEEE. Trimming shortened V by 6 bases and J by 4 bases, and 16 bases separated the two germline ends. The whole variable domain, filled in from reference TRBV5-6 and TRBJ2-2, reads DAGVTQSPTHLIKTRGQQVTLRCSPKSGHDTVSWYQQALGQGPQFIFQYYEEEERQRGNFPDRFSGHQFPNYSSELNVNALLLGDSALYLCASMGAAKPTGELFFGEGSRLTVL.

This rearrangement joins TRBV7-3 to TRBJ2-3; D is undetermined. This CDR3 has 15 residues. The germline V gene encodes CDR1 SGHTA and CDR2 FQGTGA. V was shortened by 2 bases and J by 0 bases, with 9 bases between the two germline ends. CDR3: CASSLLGISTDTQYF. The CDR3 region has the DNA TGTGCCAGCAGCTTACTTGGGATTAGCACAGATACGCAGTATTTT.

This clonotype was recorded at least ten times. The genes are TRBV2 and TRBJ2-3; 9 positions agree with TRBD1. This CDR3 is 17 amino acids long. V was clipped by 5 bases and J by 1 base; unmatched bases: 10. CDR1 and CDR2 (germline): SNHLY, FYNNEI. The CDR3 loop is CASSSLPGQGGTDTQYF. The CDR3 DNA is TGTGCCAGCAGTTCACTTCCGGGACAGGGAGGCACAGATACGCAGTATTTT.

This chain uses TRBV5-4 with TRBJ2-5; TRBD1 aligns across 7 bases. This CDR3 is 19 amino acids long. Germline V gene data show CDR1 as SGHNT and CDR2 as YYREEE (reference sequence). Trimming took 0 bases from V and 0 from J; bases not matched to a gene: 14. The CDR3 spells CASSLARQGVKIYQETQYF. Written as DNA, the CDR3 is TGTGCCAGCAGCTTGGCTCGGCAGGGGGTGAAGATCTACCAAGAGACCCAGTACTTC.

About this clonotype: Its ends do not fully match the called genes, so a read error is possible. The chain's CDR3 is CAFSRGVGVSRTEQTQYF. The CDR3 region has the DNA TGTGCCTTCAGTAGAGGGGTTGGAGTGTCGCGGACAGAACAGACCCAGTACTTC. The chain combines TRBV10-3 with TRBJ2-5; tentatively, D is TRBD1 (6 bases). CDR3 size: 18 residues. Germline V gives CDR1 ENHRY, CDR2 SYGVKD.

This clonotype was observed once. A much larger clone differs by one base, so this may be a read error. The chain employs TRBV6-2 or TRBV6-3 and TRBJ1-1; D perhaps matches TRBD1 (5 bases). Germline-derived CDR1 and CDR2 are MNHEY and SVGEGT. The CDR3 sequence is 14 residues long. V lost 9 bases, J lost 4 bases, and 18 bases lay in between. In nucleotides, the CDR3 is TGTGCCAGGAGGCTGGGACTACTGGGCACTGAAGCTTTCTTT. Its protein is CARRLGLLGTEAFF.

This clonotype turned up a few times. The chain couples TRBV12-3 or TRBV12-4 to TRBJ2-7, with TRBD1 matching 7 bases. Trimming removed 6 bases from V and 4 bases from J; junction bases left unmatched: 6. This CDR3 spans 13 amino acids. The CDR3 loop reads CASRPQGPYEQYF. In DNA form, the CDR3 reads TGTGCCAGCAGACCACAGGGGCCATACGAGCAGTACTTC.

The CDR3 reads CASSRGIRNTEAFF. CDR3 in DNA: TGTGCCAGTAGTAGAGGGATCCGAAACACTGAAGCTTTCTTT. V is TRBV19 and J is TRBJ1-1; D unclear. Per the germline V gene, CDR1 is LNHDA and CDR2 is SQIVND (reference sequence). CDR3 length: 14 amino acids. V was trimmed by 4 bases and J by 2 bases, leaving 11 bases between them.

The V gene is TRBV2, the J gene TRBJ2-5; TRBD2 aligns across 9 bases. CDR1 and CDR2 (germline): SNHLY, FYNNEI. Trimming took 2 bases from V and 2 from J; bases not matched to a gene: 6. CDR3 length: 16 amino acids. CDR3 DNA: TGTGCCAGCAGTGAAACGGGGCGGGGGGGACAAGAGACCCAGTACTTC. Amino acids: CASSETGRGGQETQYF.

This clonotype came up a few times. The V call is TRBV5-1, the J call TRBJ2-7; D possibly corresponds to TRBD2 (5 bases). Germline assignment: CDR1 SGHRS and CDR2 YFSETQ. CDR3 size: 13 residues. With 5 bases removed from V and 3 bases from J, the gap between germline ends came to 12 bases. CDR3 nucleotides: TGCGCCAGCAGTTACCCGGGGAACTACGAGCAGTACTTC. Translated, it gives CASSYPGNYEQYF.

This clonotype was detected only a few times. The CDR3 sequence is CASRRPRAGGPDTQYF. CDR3 sequence (DNA): TGTGCCAGCAGACGACCAAGAGCGGGGGGGCCAGATACGCAGTATTTT. The V gene is TRBV7-8, the J gene TRBJ2-3, with TRBD2 matching over 10 bases. Trimming removed 6 bases from V and 4 bases from J; junction bases left unmatched: 10. Germline V lookup: CDR1 SGHVS, CDR2 FQNEAQ. The CDR3 has 16 amino acids. Together with reference TRBV7-8 and TRBJ2-3, the CDR3 gives the full variable domain: GAGVSQSPRYKVAKRGQDVALRCDPISGHVSLFWYQQALGQGPEFLTYFQNEAQLDKSGLPSDRFFAERPEGSVSTLKIQRTQQEDSAVYLCASRRPRAGGPDTQYFGPGTRLTVL.

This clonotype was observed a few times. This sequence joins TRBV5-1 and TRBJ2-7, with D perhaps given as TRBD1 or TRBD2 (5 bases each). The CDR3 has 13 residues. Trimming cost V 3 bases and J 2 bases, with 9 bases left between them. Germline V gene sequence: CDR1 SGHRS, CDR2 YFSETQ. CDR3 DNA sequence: TGCGCCAGCAGCTGGGACGTGCCCTACGAGCAGTACTTC. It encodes CASSWDVPYEQYF.

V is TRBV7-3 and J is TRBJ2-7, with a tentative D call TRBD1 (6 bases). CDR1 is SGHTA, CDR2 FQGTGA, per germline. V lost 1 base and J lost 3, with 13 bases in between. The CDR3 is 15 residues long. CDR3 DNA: TGTGCCAGCAGCTTAAGGCAGGGGATGCTCTACGAGCAGTACTTC. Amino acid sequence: CASSLRQGMLYEQYF.

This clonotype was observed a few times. The CDR3 nucleotides are TGTGCCAGCGTTGGTTTACAGGGAAAGTTCTTC. It is translated as CASVGLQGKFF. The chain is built from TRBV2 and TRBJ2-1, with D possibly matching TRBD1 (6 bases). V was shortened by 8 bases and J by 14 bases, with 16 bases between the two germline ends. The CDR3 spans 11 residues. CDR1 is SNHLY and CDR2 is FYNNEI in the germline V gene.

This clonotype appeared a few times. CDR3 DNA: TGTGCCAGCCGGAGAGGACTGAGCTCTGGGGCCAACGTCCTGACTTTC. It specifies CASRRGLSSGANVLTF. The chain has TRBV2 and TRBJ2-6; maybe TRBD2 (5 bases). The ends were cut back, 8 bases at V and 0 bases at J, with 14 bases in the middle. Germline-derived CDR1 and CDR2 are SNHLY and FYNNEI. This CDR3 has 16 amino acids.